This T cell receptor beta chain was captured by sequencing in a study of cytomegalovirus exposure and HLA in healthy donors. Primers included in the PCR were 60 Vbeta and 13 Jbeta primers. TCRdb's table, derived via immunoSEQ multiplex PCR, lists solely in-frame clones and lacks some. The profile shows around 150,000 clones, roughly 80% of them singletons. The TCR sequence derives from a man between 45 and 60 years old in good health and CMV-seropositive. Sequencing was carried out using PBMCs.

CDR3: CASKGASGTGGYQPQHF. The CDR3, as DNA: TGTGCCAGTAAAGGGGCCTCCGGGACAGGGGGCTATCAGCCCCAGCATTTT. V is TRBV19 and J is TRBJ1-5; 12 bases line up with TRBD1. Per germline, CDR1 LNHDA and CDR2 SQIVND (reference sequence). CDR3 size: 17 residues. Trimming cost V 7 bases and J 5 bases; bases outside gene matches: 12.